Described below is a single T cell receptor (beta chain) sequence and its context. Its target antigen remains unknown. Base qualities are not at hand, and no much larger clone is one base apart. TCRbeta CDR3 regions were amplified from genomic DNA by means of the immunoSEQ Assay, a bias-controlled multiplex PCR. The study's processing was this. Nucleated cell counts per sample were estimated from amplification of reference gene primers within the assay. To quantify the absolute abundance of each unique TCRbeta CDR3 rearrangement, sequence reads were collapsed and filtered. Productive Simpson clonality was computed per sample as the square root of Simpson's diversity index over productive rearrangements. TCRdb carries this immuneACCESS record with in-frame sequences only. Its versions omit some clonotypes, under half of them owing to an unresolved V gene in the studies checked, with the rest unexplained. Clone size and V and J calls were adopted from that table, with D and trimming inferred from the DNA. The sample yields 390,000 or so clones; 85% to 90% were counted once. The ten most abundant clones make up 6.5% of the sample.

The sample comes from a study of blood T cell repertoires in COVID-19 (dated by TCRdb to the early 2020s). The study in broad terms: Samples from collaborators originated in the United States, Italy and Spain and spanned both the acute and convalescent phases of COVID-19. Samples were obtained from the ongoing ImmuneRACE study (first 160 participants) and from 1,254 subjects provided by 6 global collaborators. The repertoires were released in a freely available public database intended as a resource for research on the immune response to SARS-CoV-2. The material from the prospective study consisted of cDNA or gDNA derived from T cells, B-cell-depleted T cells, or PBMCs. A de-identified subject ID, COVID-19 status, age in years and sex were almost always included in the sample metadata. Deeply sampled blood TCRbeta repertoires from subjects exposed to, actively infected with, or recovered from COVID-19 were included in the dataset. Where available, HLA class I and class II types were taken from metadata supplied by the sample provider and were not determined by assay-based typing. Overall study outcomes, separate from this receptor: The amount of clinical and demographic metadata varied by source and participant and was provided uncurated.

From the cysteine up to the phenylalanine, the CDR3 has a length of 14 residues. The sequence is cut down to CDR3 DNA, 42 bases in frame from base 1. The V and J ends are trimmed by 4 bases and 5 bases, leaving 12 bases between them. Sequences MRHNA (CDR1) and SNTAGT (CDR2) are obtained from the germline V gene. Each collaborating institution followed its own protocols to collect whole blood in K2EDTA tubes. For TCRbeta analysis, collaborators shipped samples as frozen whole blood, isolated PBMCs, or DNA extracted from either of those sample types. The chain is encoded by TRBV6-4 joined to TRBJ2-1, and the D gene may be TRBD2, 5 bases matching. The sample taken for sequencing was peripheral blood. The receptor was derived from a man between 18 and 35 years old with active or convalescent COVID-19. The CDR3 region has the sequence CASSAGNGNNEQFF. The bases are TGTGCCAGCAGTGCCGGAAACGGGAACAATGAGCAGTTCTTC.